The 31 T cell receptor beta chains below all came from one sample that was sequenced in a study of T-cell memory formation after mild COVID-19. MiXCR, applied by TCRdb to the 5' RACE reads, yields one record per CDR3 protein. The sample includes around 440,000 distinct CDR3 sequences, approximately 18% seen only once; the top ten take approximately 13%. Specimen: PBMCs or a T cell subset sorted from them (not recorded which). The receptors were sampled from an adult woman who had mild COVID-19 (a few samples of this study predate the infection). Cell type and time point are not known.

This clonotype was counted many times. CDR3 in amino acids: CASSASSVNTEAFF. CDR3 coding DNA: TGTGCCAGCAGCGCTAGTAGCGTGAACACTGAAGCTTTCTTT. The rearrangement joins TRBV11-2 to TRBJ1-1; the D is unclear. This CDR3 region has 14 residues. V dropped 5 bases and J dropped 0 bases, with 10 bases sitting between them. Germline CDR1 is SGHAT and CDR2 is FQNNGV.

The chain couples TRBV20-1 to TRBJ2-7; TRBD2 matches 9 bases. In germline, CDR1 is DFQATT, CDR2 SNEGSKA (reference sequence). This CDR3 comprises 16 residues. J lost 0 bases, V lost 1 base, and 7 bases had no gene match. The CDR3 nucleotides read TGCAGTGCTAGAGGACCTAGCGGGATAAGCTCCTACGAGCAGTACTTC. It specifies CSARGPSGISSYEQYF.

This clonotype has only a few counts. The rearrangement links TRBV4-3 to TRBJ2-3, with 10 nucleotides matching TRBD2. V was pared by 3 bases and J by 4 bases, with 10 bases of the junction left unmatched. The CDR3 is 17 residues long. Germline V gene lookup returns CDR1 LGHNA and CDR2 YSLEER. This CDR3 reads CASSHSTVAGGPDTQYF. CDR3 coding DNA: TGCGCCAGCAGCCATTCTACAGTAGCGGGAGGACCAGATACGCAGTATTTT.

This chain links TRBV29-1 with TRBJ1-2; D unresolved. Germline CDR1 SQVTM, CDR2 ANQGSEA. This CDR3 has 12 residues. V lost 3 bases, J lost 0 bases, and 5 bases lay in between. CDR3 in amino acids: CSVDGTNYGYTF. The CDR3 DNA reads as TGCAGCGTTGATGGGACTAACTATGGCTACACCTTC.

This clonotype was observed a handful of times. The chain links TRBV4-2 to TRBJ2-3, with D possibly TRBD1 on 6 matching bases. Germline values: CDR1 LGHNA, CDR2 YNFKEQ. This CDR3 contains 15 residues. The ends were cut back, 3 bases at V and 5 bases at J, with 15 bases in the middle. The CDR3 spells CASSQRGQRRDTQYF. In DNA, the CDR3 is TGTGCCAGCAGCCAGCGCGGACAGCGCCGAGATACGCAGTATTTT.

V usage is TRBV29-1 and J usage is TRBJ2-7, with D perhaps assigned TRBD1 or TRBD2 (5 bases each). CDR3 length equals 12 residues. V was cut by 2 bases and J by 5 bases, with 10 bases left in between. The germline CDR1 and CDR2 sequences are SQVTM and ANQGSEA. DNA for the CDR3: TGCAGCGTTGAAAGGGACGGGGACGAGCAGTACTTC. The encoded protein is CSVERDGDEQYF.

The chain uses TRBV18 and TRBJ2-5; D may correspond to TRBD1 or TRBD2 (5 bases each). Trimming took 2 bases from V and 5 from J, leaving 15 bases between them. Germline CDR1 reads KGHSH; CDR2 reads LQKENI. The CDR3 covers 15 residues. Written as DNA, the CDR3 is TGTGCCAGCTCACCAGCGGCCCCCTGGGGGGAGACCCAGTACTTC. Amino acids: CASSPAAPWGETQYF. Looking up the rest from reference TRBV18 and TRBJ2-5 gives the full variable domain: NAGVMQNPRHLVRRRGQEARLRCSPMKGHSHVYWYRQLPEEGLKFMVYLQKENIIDESGMPKERFSAEFPKEGPSILRIQQVVRGDSAAYFCASSPAAPWGETQYFGPGTRLLVL.

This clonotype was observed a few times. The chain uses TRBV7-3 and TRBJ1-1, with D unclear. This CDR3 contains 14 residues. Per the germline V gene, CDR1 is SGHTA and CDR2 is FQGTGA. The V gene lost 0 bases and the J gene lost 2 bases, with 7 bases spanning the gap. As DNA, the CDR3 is TGTGCCAGCAGCTTAACCCGGGCTAACACTGAAGCTTTCTTT. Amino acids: CASSLTRANTEAFF.

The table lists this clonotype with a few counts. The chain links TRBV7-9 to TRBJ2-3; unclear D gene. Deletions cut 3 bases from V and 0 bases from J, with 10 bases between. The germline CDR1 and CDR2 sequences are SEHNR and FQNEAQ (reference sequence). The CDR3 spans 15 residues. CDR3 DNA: TGTGCCAGCAGCTTCGGGCTGGCTAGCACAGATACGCAGTATTTT. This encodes CASSFGLASTDTQYF.

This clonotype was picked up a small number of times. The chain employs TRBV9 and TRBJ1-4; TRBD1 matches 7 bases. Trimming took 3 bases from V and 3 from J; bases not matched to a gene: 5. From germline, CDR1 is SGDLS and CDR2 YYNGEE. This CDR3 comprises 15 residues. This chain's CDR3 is CASSDRQGSNEKLFF. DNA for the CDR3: TGTGCCAGCAGCGACCGACAGGGCTCTAATGAAAAACTGTTTTTT.

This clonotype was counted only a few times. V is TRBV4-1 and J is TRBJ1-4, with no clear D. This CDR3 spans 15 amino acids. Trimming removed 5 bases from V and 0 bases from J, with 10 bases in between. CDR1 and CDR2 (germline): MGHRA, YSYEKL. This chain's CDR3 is CASSSQVATNEKLFF. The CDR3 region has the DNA TGCGCCAGCAGCTCGCAGGTAGCAACTAATGAAAAACTGTTTTTT.

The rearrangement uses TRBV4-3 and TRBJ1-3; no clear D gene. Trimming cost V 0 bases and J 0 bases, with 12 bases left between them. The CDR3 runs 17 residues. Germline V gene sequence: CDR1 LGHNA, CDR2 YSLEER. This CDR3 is CASSQDSFSYSGNTIYF. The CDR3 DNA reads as TGCGCCAGCAGCCAAGATTCTTTCTCATACTCTGGAAACACCATATATTTT.

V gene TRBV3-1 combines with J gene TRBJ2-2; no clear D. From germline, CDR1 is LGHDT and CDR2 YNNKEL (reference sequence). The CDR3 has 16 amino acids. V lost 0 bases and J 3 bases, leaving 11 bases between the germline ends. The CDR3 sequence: CASSQEVADDTGELFF. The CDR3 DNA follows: TGTGCCAGCAGCCAAGAGGTGGCCGACGACACCGGGGAGCTGTTTTTT.

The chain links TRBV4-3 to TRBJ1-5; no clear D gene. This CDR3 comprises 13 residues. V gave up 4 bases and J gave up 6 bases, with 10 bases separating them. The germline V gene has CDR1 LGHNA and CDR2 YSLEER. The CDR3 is CASSPALGQPQHF. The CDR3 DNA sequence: TGCGCCAGCAGCCCGGCGTTGGGTCAGCCCCAGCATTTT.

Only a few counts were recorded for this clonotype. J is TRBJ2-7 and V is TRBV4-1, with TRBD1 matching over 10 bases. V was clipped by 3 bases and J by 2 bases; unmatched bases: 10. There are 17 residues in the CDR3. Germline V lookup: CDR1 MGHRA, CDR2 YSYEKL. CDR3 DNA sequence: TGCGCCAGCAGCCAGGGGAAGACAGGGGGCTACACCTACGAGCAGTACTTC. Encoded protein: CASSQGKTGGYTYEQYF.

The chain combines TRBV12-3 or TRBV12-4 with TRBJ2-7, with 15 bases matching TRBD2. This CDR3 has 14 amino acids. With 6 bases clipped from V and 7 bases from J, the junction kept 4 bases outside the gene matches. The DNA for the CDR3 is TGTGCCAGCAGCTCCGGGACTAGCGGGGGGGAGCAGTACTTC. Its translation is CASSSGTSGGEQYF.

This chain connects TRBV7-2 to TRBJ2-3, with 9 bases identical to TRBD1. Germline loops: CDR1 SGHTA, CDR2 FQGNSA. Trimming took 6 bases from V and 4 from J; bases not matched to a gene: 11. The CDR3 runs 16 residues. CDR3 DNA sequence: TGTGCCAGCAGACAGCCGGGACAGGGAAGGGCAGATACGCAGTATTTT. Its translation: CASRQPGQGRADTQYF.

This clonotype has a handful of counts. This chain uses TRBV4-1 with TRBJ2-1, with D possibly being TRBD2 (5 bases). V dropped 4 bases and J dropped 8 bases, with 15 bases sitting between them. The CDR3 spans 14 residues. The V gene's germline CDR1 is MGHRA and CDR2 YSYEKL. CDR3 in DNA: TGCGCCAGCAGCCCCTGGGAGTCTAGCCATGAGCAGTTCTTC. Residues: CASSPWESSHEQFF.

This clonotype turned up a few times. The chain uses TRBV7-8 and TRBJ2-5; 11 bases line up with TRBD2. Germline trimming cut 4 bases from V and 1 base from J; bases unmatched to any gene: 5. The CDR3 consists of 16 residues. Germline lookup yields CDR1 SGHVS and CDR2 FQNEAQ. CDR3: CASSSRLAGLQETQYF. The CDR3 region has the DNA TGTGCCAGCAGCTCAAGACTAGCGGGACTCCAAGAGACCCAGTACTTC.

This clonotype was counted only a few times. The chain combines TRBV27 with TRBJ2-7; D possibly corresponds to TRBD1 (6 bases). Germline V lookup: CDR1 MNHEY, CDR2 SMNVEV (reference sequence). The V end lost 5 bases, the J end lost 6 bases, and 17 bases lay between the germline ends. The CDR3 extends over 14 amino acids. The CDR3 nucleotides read TGTGCCAGCAGTGCCGACAGGTTTGTGGGCGAGCAGTACTTC. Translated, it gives CASSADRFVGEQYF.

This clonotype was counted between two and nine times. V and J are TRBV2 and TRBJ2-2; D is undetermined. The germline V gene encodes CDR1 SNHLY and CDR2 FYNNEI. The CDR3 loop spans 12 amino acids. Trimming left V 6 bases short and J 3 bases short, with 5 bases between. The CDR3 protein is CASRTYTGELFF. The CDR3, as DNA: TGTGCCAGCAGAACCTACACCGGGGAGCTGTTTTTT.

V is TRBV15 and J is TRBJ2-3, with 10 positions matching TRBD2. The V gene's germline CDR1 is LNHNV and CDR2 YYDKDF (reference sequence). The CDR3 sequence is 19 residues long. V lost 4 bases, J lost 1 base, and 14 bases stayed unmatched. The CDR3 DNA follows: TGTGCCACCAGCACCGGGGCGCTAGCGGGGGCCCTCCGCACAGATACGCAGTATTTT. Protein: CATSTGALAGALRTDTQYF.

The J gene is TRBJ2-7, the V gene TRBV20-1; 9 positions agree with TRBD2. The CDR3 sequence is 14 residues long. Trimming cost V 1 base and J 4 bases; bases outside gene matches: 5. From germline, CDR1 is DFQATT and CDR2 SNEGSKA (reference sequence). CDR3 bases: TGCAGTGCTAGAGCCCCAGCGGGGGGATACGAGCAGTACTTC. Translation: CSARAPAGGYEQYF.

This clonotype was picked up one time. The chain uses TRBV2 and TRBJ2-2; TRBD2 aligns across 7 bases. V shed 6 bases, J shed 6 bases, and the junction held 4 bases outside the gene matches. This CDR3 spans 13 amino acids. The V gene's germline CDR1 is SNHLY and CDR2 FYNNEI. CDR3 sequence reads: CASRGTIPGELFF. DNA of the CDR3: TGTGCCAGCAGGGGGACTATTCCCGGGGAGCTGTTTTTT. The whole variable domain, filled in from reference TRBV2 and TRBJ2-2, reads EPEVTQTPSHQVTQMGQEVILRCVPISNHLYFYWYRQILGQKVEFLVSFYNNEISEKSEIFDDQFSVERPDGSNFTLKIRSTKLEDSAMYFCASRGTIPGELFFGEGSRLTVL.

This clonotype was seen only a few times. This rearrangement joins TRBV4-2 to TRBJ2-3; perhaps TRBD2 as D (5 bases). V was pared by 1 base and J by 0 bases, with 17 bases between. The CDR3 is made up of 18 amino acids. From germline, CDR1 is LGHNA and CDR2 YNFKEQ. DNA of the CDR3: TGTGCCAGCAGCCAAGTATGGGCAGGAGGACTTAGCACAGATACGCAGTATTTT. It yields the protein CASSQVWAGGLSTDTQYF.

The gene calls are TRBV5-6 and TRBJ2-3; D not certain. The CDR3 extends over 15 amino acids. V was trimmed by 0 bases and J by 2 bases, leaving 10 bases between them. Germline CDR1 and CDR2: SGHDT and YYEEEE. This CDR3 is CASSLAAGFTDTQYF. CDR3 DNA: TGTGCCAGCAGCTTGGCGGCAGGATTCACAGATACGCAGTATTTT. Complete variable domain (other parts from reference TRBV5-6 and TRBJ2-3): DAGVTQSPTHLIKTRGQQVTLRCSPKSGHDTVSWYQQALGQGPQFIFQYYEEEERQRGNFPDRFSGHQFPNYSSELNVNALLLGDSALYLCASSLAAGFTDTQYFGPGTRLTVL.

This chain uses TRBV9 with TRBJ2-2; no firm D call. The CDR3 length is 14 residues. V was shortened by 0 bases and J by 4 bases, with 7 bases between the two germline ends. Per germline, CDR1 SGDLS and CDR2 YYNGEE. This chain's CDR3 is CASSVARTTGELFF. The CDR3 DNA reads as TGTGCCAGCAGCGTAGCGAGGACCACCGGGGAGCTGTTTTTT.

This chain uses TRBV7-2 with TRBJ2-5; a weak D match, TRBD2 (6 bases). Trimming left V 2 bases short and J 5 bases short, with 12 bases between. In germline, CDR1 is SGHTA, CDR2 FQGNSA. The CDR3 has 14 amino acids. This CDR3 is CASSLFTGRETQYF. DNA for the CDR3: TGTGCCAGCAGCTTATTCACGGGGAGGGAGACCCAGTACTTC.

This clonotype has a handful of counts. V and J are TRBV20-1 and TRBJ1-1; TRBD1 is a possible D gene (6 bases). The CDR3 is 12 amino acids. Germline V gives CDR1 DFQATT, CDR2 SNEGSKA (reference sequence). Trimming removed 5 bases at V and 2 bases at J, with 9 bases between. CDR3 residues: CSAFRGNTEAFF. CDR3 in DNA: TGCAGTGCTTTCAGGGGTAACACTGAAGCTTTCTTT.

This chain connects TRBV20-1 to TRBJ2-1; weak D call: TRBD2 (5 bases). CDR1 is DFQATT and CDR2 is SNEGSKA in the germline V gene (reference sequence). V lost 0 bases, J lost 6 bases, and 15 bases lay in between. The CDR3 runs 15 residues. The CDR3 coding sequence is TGCAGTGCTAGAGATGTTTGGGGAGAAGGCAATGAGCAGTTCTTC. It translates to CSARDVWGEGNEQFF.

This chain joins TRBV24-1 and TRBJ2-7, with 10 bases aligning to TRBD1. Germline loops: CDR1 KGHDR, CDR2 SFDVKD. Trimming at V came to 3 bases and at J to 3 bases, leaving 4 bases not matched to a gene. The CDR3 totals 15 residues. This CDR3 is CATSDTRDRGYEQYF. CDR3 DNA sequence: TGTGCCACCAGTGATACCCGGGACAGGGGCTACGAGCAGTACTTC.